The entry that follows covers one TCR beta chain sequence. The sample originates from a study of CD8 T cells in Susac syndrome. CDR1 and CDR2 from the germline V gene are LGHDT and YNNKEL (reference sequence). V was shortened by 1 base and J by 8 bases, with 15 bases between the two germline ends. The CDR3 contains 15 residues. RNA amounts of 0.5 to 1 ug underwent reverse transcription with random hexamers. Each CDR3 protein gets one entry after TCRdb re-called the immunoSEQ multiplex PCR reads with MiXCR. The data contain about 110,000 distinct CDR3 sequences, roughly 96% of them seen just once; the ten biggest clones take up 0.075% to 0.1%.

The chain recombines TRBV3-1 with TRBJ2-1; TRBD2 might be the D (5 bases). Sequencing input: CD4+ T cells from PBMCs. This TCR derives from a human donor in good health. The CDR3 DNA reads as TGTGCCAGCAGCCAAGCGCCGGGAAAAGCCCATGAGCAGTTCTTC. It is translated as CASSQAPGKAHEQFF.